This TCR beta chain stems from a study of beta chain features in type 1 diabetes. Germline V gives CDR1 SGHNT, CDR2 YYREEE (reference sequence). V shed 0 bases and J shed 2 bases, with 7 bases lying between them. This CDR3 has 14 residues. Expressed TCRB transcripts were sequenced, since all the RNA that had been isolated was reverse transcribed. Assay used: immunoSEQ multiplex PCR; TCRdb lists only in-frame clones, some missing. The data hold about 320,000 clones, with approximately 14% observed a single time. This clone has a handful of counts. Other nucleotide sequences from this sample produce the same CDR3.

The sample taken for sequencing was central memory CD4+ T cells from blood. The chain employs TRBV5-4 and TRBJ2-3; D is unresolved. This clonotype was sampled from a man under 40 in good health. CDR3 nucleotides: TGTGCCAGCAGCTTGGTCGGGTCCACAGATACGCAGTATTTT. Protein: CASSLVGSTDTQYF.